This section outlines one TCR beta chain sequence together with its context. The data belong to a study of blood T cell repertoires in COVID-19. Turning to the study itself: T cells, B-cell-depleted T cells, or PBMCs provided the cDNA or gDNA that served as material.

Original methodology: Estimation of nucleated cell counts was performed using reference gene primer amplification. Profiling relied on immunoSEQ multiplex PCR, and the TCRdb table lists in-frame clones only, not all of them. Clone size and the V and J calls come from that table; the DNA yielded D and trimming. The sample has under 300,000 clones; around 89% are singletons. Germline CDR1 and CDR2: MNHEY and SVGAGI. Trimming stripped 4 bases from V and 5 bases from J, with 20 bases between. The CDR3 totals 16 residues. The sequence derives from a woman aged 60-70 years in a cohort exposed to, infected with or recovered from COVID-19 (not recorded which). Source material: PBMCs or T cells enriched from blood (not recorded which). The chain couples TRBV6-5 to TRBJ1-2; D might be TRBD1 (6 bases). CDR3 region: CASSSDRRGLGYGYTF. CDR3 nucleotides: TGTGCCAGCAGTTCCGACCGCAGGGGACTAGGATATGGCTACACCTTC.